This T cell receptor (beta chain) originates from a study of T cell repertoires in cytomegalovirus infection. Study background: Public TCR beta signatures indicated both CMV infection and matching HLA type.

TCRdb re-called the reads through MiXCR, storing one row per CDR3 protein. The table records about 250,000 distinct CDR3 sequences, 6% to 8% of them present only once. General study points: Cumulated frequencies of public TCR beta families served to identify carriers of CMV plus the relevant HLA. In two of eight donors, the top clonotype was HLA-C-restricted CMV-specific.

The CDR3 is 13 residues long. Germline V gene sequence: CDR1 SGHTA, CDR2 FQGNSA. The V end was cut by 2 bases, the J end by 7 bases, with 12 bases between. Ten or more counts support this clonotype. What it recognizes is unknown. The sample taken for sequencing was PBMCs. The chain employs TRBV7-2 and TRBJ2-7; D uncertain. This clonotype originated in a human donor in good health (CMV status not recorded). Some clones in this sample may be carry-over from other donors' samples. The CDR3 DNA reads TGTGCCAGCAGCTTACCATCTCCTCGGGAGCAGTACTTC. It encodes CASSLPSPREQYF.